This T cell receptor beta chain was identified during a study of a mutant IDH1 vaccine in newly diagnosed glioma. V dropped 5 bases and J dropped 2 bases, with 7 bases sitting between them. The V gene's germline CDR1 is MNHEY and CDR2 SVGAGI. This CDR3 comprises 13 residues. Noted time point: week 11, during vaccination. What each vaccine dose contained was 300 ug of mutant IDH1 20-mer peptide, accompanied by topical imiquimod. Here immunoSEQ multiplex PCR was the method, and the copy in TCRdb shows in-frame clones only, minus some. The profile covers more than 50,000 clones, with over 70% appearing a single time and approximately 6% taken by the ten largest. Comment on this clone: Its antigen is still unknown.

V gene TRBV6-5 combines with J gene TRBJ1-3, with D uncertain. The receptor was derived from a man aged 50 to 59 with glioma. Sample: PBMCs, taken from a glioma patient whose treatment included an IDH1 peptide vaccine. CDR3 loop: CASSPLAGNTIYF. DNA of the CDR3: TGTGCCAGCAGTCCCCTGGCTGGAAACACCATATATTTT.